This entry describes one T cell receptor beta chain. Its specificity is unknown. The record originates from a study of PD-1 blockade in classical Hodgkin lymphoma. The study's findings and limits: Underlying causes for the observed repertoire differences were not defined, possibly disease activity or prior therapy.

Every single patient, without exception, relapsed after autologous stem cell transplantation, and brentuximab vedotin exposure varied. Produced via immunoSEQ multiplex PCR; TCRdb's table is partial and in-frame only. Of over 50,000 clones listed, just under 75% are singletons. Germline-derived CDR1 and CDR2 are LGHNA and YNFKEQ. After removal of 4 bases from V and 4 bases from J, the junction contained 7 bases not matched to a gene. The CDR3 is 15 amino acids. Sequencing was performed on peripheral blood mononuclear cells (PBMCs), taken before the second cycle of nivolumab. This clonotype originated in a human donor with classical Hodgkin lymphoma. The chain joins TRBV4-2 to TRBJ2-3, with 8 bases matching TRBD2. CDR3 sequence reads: CASSPRWTSPDTQYF. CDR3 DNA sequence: TGTGCCAGCAGCCCTAGGTGGACTAGCCCAGATACGCAGTATTTT.